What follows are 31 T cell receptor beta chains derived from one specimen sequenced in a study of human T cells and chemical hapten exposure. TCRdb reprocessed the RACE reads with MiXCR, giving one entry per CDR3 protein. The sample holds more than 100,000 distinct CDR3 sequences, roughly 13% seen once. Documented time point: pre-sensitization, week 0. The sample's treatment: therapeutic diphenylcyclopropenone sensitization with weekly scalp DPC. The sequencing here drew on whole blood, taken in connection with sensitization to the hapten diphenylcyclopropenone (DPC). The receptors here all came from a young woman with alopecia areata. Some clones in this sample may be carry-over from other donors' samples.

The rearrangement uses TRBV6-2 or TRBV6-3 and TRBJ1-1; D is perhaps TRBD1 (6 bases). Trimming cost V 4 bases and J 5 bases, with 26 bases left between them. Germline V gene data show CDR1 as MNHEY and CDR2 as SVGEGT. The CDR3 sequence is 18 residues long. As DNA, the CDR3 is TGTGCCAGCAGTTTTTCGGGACACCGGGTCCAGGGCAGAACTGAAGCTTTCTTT. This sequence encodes CASSFSGHRVQGRTEAFF.

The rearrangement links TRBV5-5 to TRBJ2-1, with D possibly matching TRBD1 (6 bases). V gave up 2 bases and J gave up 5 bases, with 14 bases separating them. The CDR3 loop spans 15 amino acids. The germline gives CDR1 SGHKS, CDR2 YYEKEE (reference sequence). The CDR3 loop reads CASSFYRAFNNEQFF. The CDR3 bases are TGTGCCAGCAGCTTCTACAGGGCTTTCAACAATGAGCAGTTCTTC.

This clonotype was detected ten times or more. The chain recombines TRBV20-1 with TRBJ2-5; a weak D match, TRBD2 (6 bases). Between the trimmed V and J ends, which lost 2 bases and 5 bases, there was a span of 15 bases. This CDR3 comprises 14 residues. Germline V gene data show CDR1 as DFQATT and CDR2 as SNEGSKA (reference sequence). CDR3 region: CSARLAGQSETQYF. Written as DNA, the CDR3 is TGCAGTGCTAGACTGGCGGGGCAAAGTGAGACCCAGTACTTC.

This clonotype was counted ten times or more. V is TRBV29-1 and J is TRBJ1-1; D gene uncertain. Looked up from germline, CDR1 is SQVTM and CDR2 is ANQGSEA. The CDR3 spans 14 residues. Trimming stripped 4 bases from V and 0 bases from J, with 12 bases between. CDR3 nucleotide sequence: TGCAGCGTTGTTTCGGGGATCATGAACACTGAAGCTTTCTTT. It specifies CSVVSGIMNTEAFF.

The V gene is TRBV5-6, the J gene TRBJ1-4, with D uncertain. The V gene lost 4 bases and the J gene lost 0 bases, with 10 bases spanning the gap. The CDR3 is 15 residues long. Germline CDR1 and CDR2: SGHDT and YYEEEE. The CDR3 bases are TGTGCCAGCAGCAGCCCAGGCTCAACTAATGAAAAACTGTTTTTT. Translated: CASSSPGSTNEKLFF.

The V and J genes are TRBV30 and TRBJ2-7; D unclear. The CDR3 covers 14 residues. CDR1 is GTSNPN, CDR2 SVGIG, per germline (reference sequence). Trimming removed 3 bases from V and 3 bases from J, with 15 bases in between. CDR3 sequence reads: CAWSPETSDYEQYF. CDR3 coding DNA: TGTGCCTGGAGCCCCGAGACATCCGACTACGAGCAGTACTTC.

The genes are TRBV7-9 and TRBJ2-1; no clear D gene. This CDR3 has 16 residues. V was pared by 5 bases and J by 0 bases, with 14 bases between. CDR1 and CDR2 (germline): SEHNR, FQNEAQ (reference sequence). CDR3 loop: CASSVLVISSYNEQFF. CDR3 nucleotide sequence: TGTGCCAGCAGCGTCCTAGTGATTTCCTCCTACAATGAGCAGTTCTTC.

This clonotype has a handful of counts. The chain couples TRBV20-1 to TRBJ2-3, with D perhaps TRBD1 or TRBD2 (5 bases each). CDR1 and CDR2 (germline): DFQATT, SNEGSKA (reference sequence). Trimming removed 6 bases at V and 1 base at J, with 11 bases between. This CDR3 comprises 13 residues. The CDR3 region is CSARDPGTDTQYF. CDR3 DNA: TGCAGTGCCCGGGACCCAGGCACAGATACGCAGTATTTT.

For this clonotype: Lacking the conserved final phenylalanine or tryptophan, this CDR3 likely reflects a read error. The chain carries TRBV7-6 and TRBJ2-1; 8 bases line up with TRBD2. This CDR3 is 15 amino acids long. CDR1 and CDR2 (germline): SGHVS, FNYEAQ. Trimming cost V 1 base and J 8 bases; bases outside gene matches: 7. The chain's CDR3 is CASSLEAGGTDEQFI. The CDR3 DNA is TGTGCCAGCAGCTTAGAGGCGGGGGGAACGGATGAGCAGTTCATC.

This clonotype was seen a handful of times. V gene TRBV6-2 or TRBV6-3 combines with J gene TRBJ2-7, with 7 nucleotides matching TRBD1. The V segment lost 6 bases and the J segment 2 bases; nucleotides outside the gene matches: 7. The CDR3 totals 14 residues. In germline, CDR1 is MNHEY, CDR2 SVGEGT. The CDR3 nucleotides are TGTGCCAGCAGACTATCCGGGACAGCCTACGAGCAGTACTTC. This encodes CASRLSGTAYEQYF.

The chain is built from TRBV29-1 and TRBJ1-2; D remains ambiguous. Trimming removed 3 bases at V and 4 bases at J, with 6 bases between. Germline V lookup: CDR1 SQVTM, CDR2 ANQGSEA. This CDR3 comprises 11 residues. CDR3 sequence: CSVDRTYGYTF. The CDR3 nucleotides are TGCAGCGTTGACAGGACCTATGGCTACACCTTC.

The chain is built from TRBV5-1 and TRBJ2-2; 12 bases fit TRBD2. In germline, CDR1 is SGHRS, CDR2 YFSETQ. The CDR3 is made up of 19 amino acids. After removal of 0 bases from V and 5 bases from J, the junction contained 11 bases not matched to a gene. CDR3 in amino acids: CASSLGLAGAPMGTGELFF. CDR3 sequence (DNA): TGCGCCAGCAGCTTGGGACTAGCGGGGGCGCCCATGGGGACCGGGGAGCTGTTTTTT.

CDR3 nucleotides: TGTGCCAGCAGTGCGGCAAAGAACACTGAAGCTTTCTTT. As protein: CASSAAKNTEAFF. The genes are TRBV2 and TRBJ1-1, with D uncertain. From germline, CDR1 is SNHLY and CDR2 FYNNEI. The germline V and J ends were trimmed by 4 bases and 1 base, with 7 bases remaining between them. This CDR3 region has 13 residues.

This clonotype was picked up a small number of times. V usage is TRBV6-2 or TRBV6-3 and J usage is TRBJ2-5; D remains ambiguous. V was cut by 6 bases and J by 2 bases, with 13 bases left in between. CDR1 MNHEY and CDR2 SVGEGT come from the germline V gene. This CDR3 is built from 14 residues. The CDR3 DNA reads TGTGCCAGCAGGATCGGACGATTACAAGAGACCCAGTACTTC. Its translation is CASRIGRLQETQYF.

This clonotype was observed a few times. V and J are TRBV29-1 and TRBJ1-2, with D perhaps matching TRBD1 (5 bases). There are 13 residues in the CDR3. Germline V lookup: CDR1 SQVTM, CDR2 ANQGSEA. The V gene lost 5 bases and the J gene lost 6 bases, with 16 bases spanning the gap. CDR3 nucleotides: TGCAGCGTTCTTTTGACCAGGGAAAATGGCTACACCTTC. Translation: CSVLLTRENGYTF.

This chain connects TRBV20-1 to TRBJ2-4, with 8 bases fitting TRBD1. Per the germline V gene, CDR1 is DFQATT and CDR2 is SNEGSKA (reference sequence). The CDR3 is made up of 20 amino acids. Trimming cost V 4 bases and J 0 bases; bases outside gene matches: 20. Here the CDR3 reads CSATMVVSGQVPLAKNIQYF. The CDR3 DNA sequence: TGCAGTGCTACAATGGTGGTCTCGGGACAGGTTCCCTTAGCCAAAAACATTCAGTACTTC.

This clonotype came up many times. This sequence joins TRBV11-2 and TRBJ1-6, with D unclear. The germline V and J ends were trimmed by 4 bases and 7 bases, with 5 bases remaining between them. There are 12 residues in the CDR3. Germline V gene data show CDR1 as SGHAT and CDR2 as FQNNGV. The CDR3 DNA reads TGTGCCAGCAGCTCGCAAAATTCACCCCTCCACTTT. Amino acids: CASSSQNSPLHF. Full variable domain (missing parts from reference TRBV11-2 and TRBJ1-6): EAGVAQSPRYKIIEKRQSVAFWCNPISGHATLYWYQQILGQGPKLLIQFQNNGVVDDSQLPKDRFSAERLKGVDSTLKIQPAKLEDSAVYLCASSSQNSPLHFGNGTRLTVT.

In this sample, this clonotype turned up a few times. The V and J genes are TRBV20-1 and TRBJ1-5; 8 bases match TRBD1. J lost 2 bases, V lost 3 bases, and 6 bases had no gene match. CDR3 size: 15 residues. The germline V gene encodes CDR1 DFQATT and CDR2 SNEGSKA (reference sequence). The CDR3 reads CSASLYRGGNQPQHF. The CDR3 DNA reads TGCAGTGCTAGCCTATACAGGGGGGGCAATCAGCCCCAGCATTTT.

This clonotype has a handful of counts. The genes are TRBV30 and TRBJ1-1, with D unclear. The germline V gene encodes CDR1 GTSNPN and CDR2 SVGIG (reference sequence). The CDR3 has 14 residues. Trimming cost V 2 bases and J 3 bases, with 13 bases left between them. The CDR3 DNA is TGTGCCTGGAGTCCCGGGGTCTGGGACACTGAAGCTTTCTTT. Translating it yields CAWSPGVWDTEAFF.

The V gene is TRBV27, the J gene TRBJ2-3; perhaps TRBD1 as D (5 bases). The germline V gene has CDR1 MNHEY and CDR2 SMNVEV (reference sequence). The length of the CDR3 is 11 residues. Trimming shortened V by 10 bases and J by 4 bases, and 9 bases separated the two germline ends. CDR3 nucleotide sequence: TGTGCCAACCCAGGGCCAGATACGCAGTATTTT. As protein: CANPGPDTQYF.

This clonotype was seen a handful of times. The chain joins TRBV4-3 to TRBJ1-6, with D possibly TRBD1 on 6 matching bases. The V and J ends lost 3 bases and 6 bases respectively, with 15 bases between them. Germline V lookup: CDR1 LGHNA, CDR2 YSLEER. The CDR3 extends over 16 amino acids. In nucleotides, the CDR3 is TGCGCCAGCAGCCAGGGGGGGCTCGGTCTTAATTCACCCCTCCACTTT. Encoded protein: CASSQGGLGLNSPLHF.

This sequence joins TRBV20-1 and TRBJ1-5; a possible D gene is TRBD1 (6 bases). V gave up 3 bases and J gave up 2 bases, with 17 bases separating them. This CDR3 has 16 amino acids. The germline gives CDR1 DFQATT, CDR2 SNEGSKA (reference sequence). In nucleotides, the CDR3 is TGCAGTGCTAGCTCCGGGCAAGGGGGTGGCAATCAGCCCCAGCATTTT. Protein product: CSASSGQGGGNQPQHF.

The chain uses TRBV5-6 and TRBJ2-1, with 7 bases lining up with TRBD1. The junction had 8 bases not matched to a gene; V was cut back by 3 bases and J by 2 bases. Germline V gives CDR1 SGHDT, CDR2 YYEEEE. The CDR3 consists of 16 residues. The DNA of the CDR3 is TGTGCCAGCAGCTGGGGGCCGGGACAGACCTACAATGAGCAGTTCTTC. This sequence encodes CASSWGPGQTYNEQFF.

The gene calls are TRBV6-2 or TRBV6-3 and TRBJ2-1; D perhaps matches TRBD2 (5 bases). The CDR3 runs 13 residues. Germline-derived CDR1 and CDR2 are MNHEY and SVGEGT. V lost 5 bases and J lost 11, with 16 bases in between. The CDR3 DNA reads TGTGCCAGCAGTGAACTCCGGGAAGCCCAGCAGTTCTTC. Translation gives CASSELREAQQFF.

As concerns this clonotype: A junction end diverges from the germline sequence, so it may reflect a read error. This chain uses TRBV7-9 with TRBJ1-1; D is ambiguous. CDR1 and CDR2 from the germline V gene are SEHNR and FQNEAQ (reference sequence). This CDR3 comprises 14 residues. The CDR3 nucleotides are TGTGCCATCAGCTTAGGAGGAGGTGACACTGAAGCTTTCTTT. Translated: CAISLGGGDTEAFF.

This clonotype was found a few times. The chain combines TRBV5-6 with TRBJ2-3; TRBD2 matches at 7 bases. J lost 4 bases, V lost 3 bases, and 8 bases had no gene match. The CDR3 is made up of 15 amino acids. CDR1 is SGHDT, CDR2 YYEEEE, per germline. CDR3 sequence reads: CASSWNRLASDTQYF. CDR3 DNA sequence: TGTGCCAGCAGCTGGAATCGACTAGCTTCAGATACGCAGTATTTT.

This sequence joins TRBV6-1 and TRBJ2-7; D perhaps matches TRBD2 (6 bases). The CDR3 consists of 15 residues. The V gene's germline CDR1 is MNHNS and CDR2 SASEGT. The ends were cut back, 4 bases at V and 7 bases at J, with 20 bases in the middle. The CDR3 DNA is TGTGCCAGCAGTGCCCGACAGTCGGGGGTACTAGAGCAGTACTTC. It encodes CASSARQSGVLEQYF.

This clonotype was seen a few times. CDR3 residues: CASSLQRGSYEQYF. CDR3 DNA: TGTGCCAGCAGCCTCCAACGGGGGAGCTACGAGCAGTACTTC. The V and J genes are TRBV7-6 and TRBJ2-7; D might be TRBD2 (6 bases). With 5 bases removed from V and 3 bases from J, the gap between germline ends came to 14 bases. Germline V CDR1 and CDR2: SGHVS, FNYEAQ. The CDR3 spans 14 residues.

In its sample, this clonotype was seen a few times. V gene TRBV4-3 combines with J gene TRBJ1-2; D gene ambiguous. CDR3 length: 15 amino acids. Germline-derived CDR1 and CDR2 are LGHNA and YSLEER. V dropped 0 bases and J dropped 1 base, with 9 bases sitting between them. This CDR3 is CASSQEKRDNYGYTF. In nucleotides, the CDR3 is TGCGCCAGCAGCCAAGAAAAAAGGGATAACTATGGCTACACCTTC.

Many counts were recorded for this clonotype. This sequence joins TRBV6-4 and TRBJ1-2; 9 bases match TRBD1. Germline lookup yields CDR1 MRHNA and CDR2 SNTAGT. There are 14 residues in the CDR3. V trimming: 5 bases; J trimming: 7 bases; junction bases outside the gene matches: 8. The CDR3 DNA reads TGTGCCAGCAGTCCGGGACAGGGTGTAGCTGGCTACACCTTC. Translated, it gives CASSPGQGVAGYTF.

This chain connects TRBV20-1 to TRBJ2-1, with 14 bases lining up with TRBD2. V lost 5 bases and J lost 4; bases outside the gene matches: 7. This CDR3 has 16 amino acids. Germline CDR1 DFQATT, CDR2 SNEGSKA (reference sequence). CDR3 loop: CSAPGLAGGLYNEQFF. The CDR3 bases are TGCAGTGCTCCAGGACTAGCGGGGGGCTTATACAATGAGCAGTTCTTC.